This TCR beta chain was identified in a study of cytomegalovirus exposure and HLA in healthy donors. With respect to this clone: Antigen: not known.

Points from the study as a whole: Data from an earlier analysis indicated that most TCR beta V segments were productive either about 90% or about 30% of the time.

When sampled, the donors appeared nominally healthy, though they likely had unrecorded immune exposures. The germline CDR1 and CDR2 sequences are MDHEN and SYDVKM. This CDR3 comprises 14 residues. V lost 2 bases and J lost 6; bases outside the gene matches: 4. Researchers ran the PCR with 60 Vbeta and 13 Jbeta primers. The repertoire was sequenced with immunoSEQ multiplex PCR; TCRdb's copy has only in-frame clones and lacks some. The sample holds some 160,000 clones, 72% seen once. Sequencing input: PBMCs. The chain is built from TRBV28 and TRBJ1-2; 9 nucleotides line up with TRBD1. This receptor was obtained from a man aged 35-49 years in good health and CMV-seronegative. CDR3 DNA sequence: TGTGCCAGCAGTTTACGACAGGGGGACGATGGCTACACCTTC. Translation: CASSLRQGDDGYTF.